This T cell receptor beta chain derives from a study of T cells in Graves' hyperthyroidism and ophthalmopathy. No progression to ophthalmopathy during 18 months of follow-up defined stable disease. The CDR3 spans 15 residues. The V end was cut by 5 bases, the J end by 2 bases, with 15 bases between. This clonotype was seen a few times. Its antigen is unidentified. Findings of the study overall: Most thyroid clonotypes expanded above 0.001 appeared in blood too.

The CDR3 regions of TCR beta were amplified from RNA transcripts. A set of HTBI primers served as the primers for a first-round RT-PCR of the TCR CDR3. TCRdb called the multiplex PCR reads again in MiXCR, with one record for every CDR3 protein. The top ten clones hold less than 35% of a sample with 300,000 to 500,000 distinct CDR3 sequences, just under 15% of them seen once. Sequences were obtained from blood. J is TRBJ1-1 and V is TRBV12-3 or TRBV12-4; the D gene is possibly TRBD1 (5 bases). This TCR came from a woman aged 25 to 39 with Graves' hyperthyroidism. The CDR3 DNA is TGTGCCAGCAGTCGGGCCGGGGGAGTTAACACTGAAGCTTTCTTT. Its translation: CASSRAGGVNTEAFF.